Below are 8 T cell receptor beta chains sequenced from a single sample in a study of cytomegalovirus exposure and HLA in healthy donors. Amplification used 60 Vbeta primers and 13 Jbeta primers. The assay was immunoSEQ multiplex PCR, and TCRdb's table has in-frame clones only and misses some. In the table there are 180,000 or so clones, more than 75% of which are singletons. Sequencing was carried out using PBMCs. These receptors were collected from a woman aged 50 to 60 in good health and CMV-seropositive.

This clone was seen a single time. The V call is TRBV7-9, the J call TRBJ2-2; D might be TRBD1 (5 bases). CDR3 size: 16 residues. The germline gives CDR1 SEHNR, CDR2 FQNEAQ (reference sequence). Trimming took off 2 bases at V and 4 bases at J, with 14 bases between the two ends. The CDR3 reads CASSLQGTIPTGELFF. The CDR3 bases are TGTGCCAGCAGCTTACAGGGAACAATTCCCACCGGGGAGCTGTTTTTT.

The chain couples TRBV9 to TRBJ2-3; D gene ambiguous. The CDR3 contains 14 residues. V lost 4 bases, J lost 3 bases, and 12 bases lay in between. Germline CDR1 SGDLS, CDR2 YYNGEE. Here the CDR3 DNA reads TGTGCCAGCAGCACGCCGTTTGAGACAGATACGCAGTATTTT. Residues: CASSTPFETDTQYF.

The chain has TRBV28 and TRBJ1-2; D remains unclear. V was trimmed by 1 base and J by 8 bases, leaving 8 bases between them. Per germline, CDR1 MDHEN and CDR2 SYDVKM. The CDR3 has 12 amino acids. The CDR3 DNA is TGTGCCAGCAGTTTATCGGTCGAAGGCTACACCTTC. The encoded protein is CASSLSVEGYTF.

The count of this clone is one. The rearrangement uses TRBV11-2 and TRBJ2-2; the D gene is possibly TRBD2 (6 bases). Germline-derived CDR1 and CDR2 are SGHAT and FQNNGV. V was clipped by 6 bases and J by 0 bases, with 14 bases between them. CDR3 length: 16 amino acids. The DNA for the CDR3 is TGTGCCAGCAGACGACTACTAGCCCCGAACACCGGGGAGCTGTTTTTT. It translates to CASRRLLAPNTGELFF.

The genes are TRBV28 and TRBJ2-2, with TRBD1 identical over 7 bases. Losses at the gene ends were 5 bases for V and 6 bases for J; bases not matched to a gene: 3. Germline loops: CDR1 MDHEN, CDR2 SYDVKM. CDR3 length: 13 amino acids. CDR3 loop: CASSVQGAGELFF. CDR3 in DNA: TGTGCCAGCAGTGTGCAGGGGGCCGGGGAGCTGTTTTTT. Using reference TRBV28 and TRBJ2-2 for the parts outside the CDR3, the full variable domain is DVKVTQSSRYLVKRTGEKVFLECVQDMDHENMFWYRQDPGLGLRLIYFSYDVKMKEKGDIPEGYSVSREKKERFSLILESASTNQTSMYLCASSVQGAGELFFGEGSRLTVL.

CDR3 bases: TGTGCCACCTATGGGGGGTCCCGGAATAGCAATCAGCCCCAGCATTTT. Protein product: CATYGGSRNSNQPQHF. The chain couples TRBV19 to TRBJ1-5, with a tentative D call TRBD1 (5 bases). Germline CDR1 is LNHDA and CDR2 is SQIVND (reference sequence). CDR3 length equals 16 residues. Trimming pared 10 bases from V and 0 bases from J, leaving 19 bases between.

V and J are TRBV5-6 and TRBJ1-3, with 7 bases identical to TRBD1. The germline CDR1 and CDR2 sequences are SGHDT and YYEEEE. The trim removed 4 bases at V and 2 bases at J, leaving 9 bases unmatched. The CDR3 sequence is 16 residues long. The CDR3 nucleotides are TGTGCCAGCAGCCGACTTATAGACAGGGCTGGAAACACCATATATTTT. Its translation is CASSRLIDRAGNTIYF.

This clone was seen only a few times. This sequence joins TRBV7-9 and TRBJ2-1; 9 bases line up with TRBD2. Germline assignment: CDR1 SEHNR and CDR2 FQNEAQ (reference sequence). The CDR3 length is 17 residues. Trimming at V came to 4 bases and at J to 2 bases, leaving 9 bases not matched to a gene. The CDR3 nucleotides are TGTGCCAGCAGCTCGCTCGGGCTAGCGGGGACCTACAATGAGCAGTTCTTC. Translated: CASSSLGLAGTYNEQFF.